This entry concerns a single TCR beta chain. There are 15 residues in the CDR3. V lost 7 bases and J lost 4, with 17 bases in between. Germline V lookup: CDR1 SNHLY, CDR2 FYNNEI. These data belong to a study of blood T cell repertoires in COVID-19. About the study: Sources were T cells, B-cell-depleted T cells, or PBMCs; the material itself was cDNA or gDNA.

Under the authors' procedure: Amplification from reference gene primers served as the basis for estimated nucleated cell counts. The repertoire was sequenced with immunoSEQ multiplex PCR; TCRdb's copy has only in-frame clones and lacks some. The V and J calls and clone size are taken from that table; D and trimming were inferred from the DNA. The sample yields 95,000 to 150,000 clones, 55% to 75% seen once. The chain joins TRBV2 to TRBJ1-5; D possibly corresponds to TRBD1 (5 bases). Material for sequencing was peripheral blood. The TCR was taken from a human donor with acute or convalescent COVID-19. The donor label of this sample is uncertain. The CDR3 region is CASTKGARVNQPQHF. In nucleotides, the CDR3 is TGTGCCAGCACAAAAGGGGCTCGGGTTAATCAGCCCCAGCATTTT.